These 10 T cell receptor beta chains were sequenced from one sample in a study of response to subunit inactivated influenza vaccine. TCRdb passed the RT-PCR reads through MiXCR, listing each CDR3 protein once. The sample lists roughly 700,000 distinct CDR3 sequences; more than 15% were seen once. The sample here was PBMCs from blood, taken 11 to 12 days after vaccination. The receptors come from a man aged 50 to 60 who received an inactivated influenza vaccine.

V is TRBV20-1 and J is TRBJ2-7, with D perhaps TRBD2 (5 bases). The germline V gene has CDR1 DFQATT and CDR2 SNEGSKA (reference sequence). The CDR3 is 14 residues long. V was shortened by 5 bases and J by 4 bases, with 18 bases between the two germline ends. CDR3 coding DNA: TGCAGTGCTTCCACCCGGGGAACAAAGTACGAGCAGTACTTC. Amino acid sequence: CSASTRGTKYEQYF.

CDR3 loop: CASSYTPRSPTYEQYF. Here the CDR3 DNA reads TGTGCCAGCAGCTATACGCCCAGGTCCCCTACCTACGAGCAGTACTTC. This chain uses TRBV7-8 with TRBJ2-7; D unresolved. The CDR3 is 16 residues long. Trimming stripped 4 bases from V and 2 bases from J, with 18 bases between. Germline CDR1 reads SGHVS; CDR2 reads FQNEAQ.

V usage is TRBV9 and J usage is TRBJ2-1, with D possibly TRBD1 on 5 matching bases. The CDR3 runs 14 residues. V was trimmed by 3 bases and J by 5 bases, leaving 12 bases between them. Germline assignment: CDR1 SGDLS and CDR2 YYNGEE. DNA of the CDR3: TGTGCCAGCAGCGAATCAGGGCCTCACAATGAGCAGTTCTTC. It yields the protein CASSESGPHNEQFF.

The chain recombines TRBV19 with TRBJ1-5, with 7 bases aligning to TRBD1. The CDR3 runs 13 residues. Germline CDR1 LNHDA, CDR2 SQIVND (reference sequence). The ends lost 8 bases at V and 6 bases at J; junction bases unmatched: 7. The CDR3 region is CASAPGGGQPQHF. The CDR3 DNA is TGTGCCAGTGCACCAGGGGGAGGTCAGCCCCAGCATTTT.

The rearrangement uses TRBV5-1 and TRBJ2-7, with D possibly TRBD1 on 7 matching bases. The germline V gene has CDR1 SGHRS and CDR2 YFSETQ. V was pared by 2 bases and J by 6 bases, with 15 bases between. The CDR3 is 14 amino acids. CDR3 bases: TGCGCCAGCAGCTTCACAGGGAGGACAGGCGAGCAGTACTTC. This codes for CASSFTGRTGEQYF.

The chain combines TRBV10-3 with TRBJ1-2; D perhaps matches TRBD1 (6 bases). This CDR3 spans 12 amino acids. Trimming removed 4 bases at V and 6 bases at J, with 9 bases between. Germline V gene lookup returns CDR1 ENHRY and CDR2 SYGVKD. CDR3 residues: CAISAAGDGYTF. For the CDR3, the DNA is TGTGCCATCAGTGCTGCAGGGGATGGCTACACCTTC.

This clonotype came up a few times. The chain carries TRBV7-8 and TRBJ2-7; TRBD2 is a possible D gene (6 bases). The CDR3 sequence is 16 residues long. Germline CDR1 SGHVS, CDR2 FQNEAQ. Trimming pared 1 base from V and 0 bases from J, leaving 13 bases between. Here the CDR3 reads CASSLGGGVSSYEQYF. Here the CDR3 DNA reads TGTGCCAGCAGCTTAGGGGGCGGGGTCAGCTCCTACGAGCAGTACTTC.

V and J are TRBV12-3 or TRBV12-4 and TRBJ1-4, with TRBD1 as a possible D gene (6 bases). The CDR3 consists of 13 residues. V was trimmed by 6 bases and J by 8 bases, leaving 13 bases between them. This CDR3 reads CASRRGGEEKLFF. The CDR3 DNA reads TGTGCCAGCAGACGAGGGGGGGAAGAAAAACTGTTTTTT.

There are a few counts of this clonotype. The chain recombines TRBV9 with TRBJ2-3; 10 bases agree with TRBD2. Germline assignment: CDR1 SGDLS and CDR2 YYNGEE. The CDR3 runs 16 residues. J gave up 3 bases and V 4 bases, and 8 bases lay outside the gene matches. The CDR3 DNA is TGTGCCAGCAGCTTTTTTAGCGGGGGGACAACAGATACGCAGTATTTT. Translating it yields CASSFFSGGTTDTQYF. The entire variable domain, with the rest obtained from reference TRBV9 and TRBJ2-3, is as follows: DSGVTQTPKHLITATGQRVTLRCSPRSGDLSVYWYQQSLDQGLQFLIQYYNGEERAKGNILERFSAQQFPDLHSELNLSSLELGDSALYFCASSFFSGGTTDTQYFGPGTRLTVL.

The J gene is TRBJ2-7, the V gene TRBV29-1; either TRBD1 or TRBD2 may fit D (5 bases each). This CDR3 region has 10 residues. V lost 4 bases to trimming and J lost 7 bases, with 8 bases between them. Germline CDR1 is SQVTM and CDR2 is ANQGSEA. CDR3 sequence (DNA): TGCAGCGTTGGGGACCCTGAGCAGTACTTC. As protein: CSVGDPEQYF.